This T cell receptor (beta chain) was identified during a study of regulatory T cells in long-lasting Graves disease. Note on this clonotype: What it binds is not known.

Arm-PCR of CDR3 regions with iRepertoire HTBI primers generated TCR beta libraries. TCRdb independently ran MiXCR on the multiplex PCR reads; one entry per CDR3 protein. The sample consists of 380,000 or so distinct CDR3 sequences, 15% to 20% of them appearing once. This CDR3 is built from 14 residues. CDR1 is MDHEN and CDR2 is SYDVKM in the germline V gene. Germline trimming cut 4 bases from V and 1 base from J; bases unmatched to any gene: 3. Study-level findings and limits: Persistent Graves' patients showed less TCR diversity than newly diagnosed ones.

Time point here: newly diagnosed GD, antithyroid drugs for less than 3 months. PBMC-derived RNA was used for the TCR library. This sample also appeared in a second study, on T cells in Graves' hyperthyroidism and ophthalmopathy.

The sequencing here drew on peripheral blood mononuclear cells (PBMCs), taken at new diagnosis, from a patient treated with antithyroid drugs. The clonotype originates from a woman aged 18-29 years with Graves disease. This chain links TRBV28 with TRBJ2-5; 7 nucleotides align to TRBD2. CDR3 DNA: TGTGCCAGCAGTTCAGCGGGAACCCAAGAGACCCAGTACTTC. Its translation is CASSSAGTQETQYF.